The 12 T cell receptor beta chains given below trace back to one sample, sequenced in a study of T cells in tuberculosis. After thawing and overnight rest, PBMC were stained with GMM-loaded CD1B tetramer, viability dye and anti-CD3 for sorting. The lipid loaded on the CD1B tetramers was C32 glucose monomycolate from Rhodococcus equi. Method: immunoSEQ multiplex PCR; TCRdb's copy keeps in-frame clones and lacks some. The sample lists 85,000 to 90,000 clones, approximately 90% occurring once. The source material was CD1b-GMM tetramer-negative cells sorted from PBMCs. The receptors were gathered from an adult woman with latent tuberculosis.

This chain uses TRBV7-8 with TRBJ1-6, with 9 nucleotides matching TRBD1. Trimming cost V 3 bases and J 5 bases; bases outside gene matches: 8. Germline V CDR1 and CDR2: SGHVS, FQNEAQ. The CDR3 spans 17 residues. The CDR3 sequence is CASSFLSGTGNNSPLHF. As DNA, the CDR3 is TGTGCCAGCAGCTTTCTAAGTGGGACAGGGAATAATTCACCCCTCCACTTT.

The chain combines TRBV27 with TRBJ2-3, with 8 bases fitting TRBD1. Trimming took 1 base from V and 5 from J; bases not matched to a gene: 5. Germline-derived CDR1 and CDR2 are MNHEY and SMNVEV (reference sequence). The CDR3 is made up of 15 amino acids. CDR3 nucleotides: TGTGCCAGCAGTTTATGGGCAGGGGGCCTAGATACGCAGTATTTT. This codes for CASSLWAGGLDTQYF.

The chain has TRBV6-5 and TRBJ1-5; no clear D. The CDR3 is 13 amino acids. Germline CDR1 and CDR2: MNHEY and SVGAGI. Trimming removed 2 bases at V and 5 bases at J, with 7 bases between. CDR3 in DNA: TGTGCCAGCAGTTACGACTTCTATCAGCCCCAGCATTTT. Translating it yields CASSYDFYQPQHF.

The chain joins TRBV6-5 to TRBJ2-5; 8 nucleotides line up with TRBD1. CDR1 is MNHEY, CDR2 SVGAGI, per germline. There are 13 residues in the CDR3. Unmatched junction bases numbered 8, after V lost 7 bases and J lost 7 bases. The CDR3 is CASTRTGTGTQYF. CDR3 nucleotide sequence: TGTGCCAGCACTAGGACAGGGACGGGGACCCAGTACTTC.

This clone was observed a single time. The chain links TRBV6-5 to TRBJ2-7; TRBD1 matches 8 bases. This CDR3 comprises 14 residues. Looked up from germline, CDR1 is MNHEY and CDR2 is SVGAGI. V lost 5 bases and J lost 2; bases outside the gene matches: 5. CDR3: CASSPPGQAYEQYV. The CDR3 DNA is TGTGCCAGCAGTCCACCGGGACAGGCCTACGAGCAGTACGTC.

The chain links TRBV2 to TRBJ2-2; D is possibly TRBD2 (5 bases). V was shortened by 7 bases and J by 3 bases, with 9 bases between the two germline ends. There are 13 residues in the CDR3. Germline V gives CDR1 SNHLY, CDR2 FYNNEI. In DNA form, the CDR3 reads TGTGCCAGCATGGGAGAAGACACCGGGGAGCTGTTTTTT. Protein sequence: CASMGEDTGELFF.

J is TRBJ2-5 and V is TRBV19, with 8 bases matching TRBD1. The CDR3 is 15 amino acids. V trimming: 6 bases; J trimming: 0 bases; junction bases outside the gene matches: 6. The germline V gene encodes CDR1 LNHDA and CDR2 SQIVND (reference sequence). The CDR3 DNA reads as TGTGCCAGTAGCCCCAGGGGGCATTACCAAGAGACCCAGTACTTC. Its translation is CASSPRGHYQETQYF.

The chain uses TRBV29-1 and TRBJ2-1; 12 bases match TRBD2. V shed 3 bases, J shed 6 bases, and the junction held 6 bases outside the gene matches. The CDR3 is 15 residues long. Germline CDR1 SQVTM, CDR2 ANQGSEA. The CDR3 protein is CSVEPGLAGSNEQFF. In DNA, the CDR3 is TGCAGCGTTGAGCCGGGACTAGCGGGTTCCAATGAGCAGTTCTTC.

The rearrangement joins TRBV27 to TRBJ2-7; 7 bases align to TRBD1. Germline V gene sequence: CDR1 MNHEY, CDR2 SMNVEV (reference sequence). The V and J ends lost 3 bases and 4 bases, in that order; junction bases with no gene match: 6. This CDR3 spans 14 amino acids. CDR3 sequence: CASSFAVQGYEQYF. Here the CDR3 DNA reads TGTGCCAGCAGTTTCGCCGTACAGGGGTACGAGCAGTACTTC.

Written as DNA, the CDR3 is TGTGCCATCTACCGACAGATTACTAGCACAGATACGCAGTATTTT. Translated, it gives CAIYRQITSTDTQYF. The chain couples TRBV2 to TRBJ2-3; D may be TRBD1 (5 bases). Germline values: CDR1 SNHLY, CDR2 FYNNEI. The CDR3 is made up of 15 amino acids. The V gene lost 10 bases and the J gene lost 0 bases, with 17 bases spanning the gap.

The chain joins TRBV10-3 to TRBJ1-2; D remains unclear. The CDR3 extends over 13 amino acids. V was trimmed by 4 bases and J by 2 bases, leaving 8 bases between them. Germline V lookup: CDR1 ENHRY, CDR2 SYGVKD. CDR3 nucleotides: TGTGCCATCAGTGCCTACGAAAACTATGGCTACACCTTC. As protein: CAISAYENYGYTF.

The chain has TRBV9 and TRBJ1-1; D is uncertain. The CDR3 covers 15 residues. Germline lookup yields CDR1 SGDLS and CDR2 YYNGEE. V was shortened by 0 bases and J by 8 bases, with 17 bases between the two germline ends. The CDR3 DNA reads as TGTGCCAGCAGCGTAGCTACGTTGGGCCAACAAGAAGCTTTCTTT. Encoded protein: CASSVATLGQQEAFF. Drawing the rest from reference TRBV9 and TRBJ1-1, the complete variable domain is DSGVTQTPKHLITATGQRVTLRCSPRSGDLSVYWYQQSLDQGLQFLIQYYNGEERAKGNILERFSAQQFPDLHSELNLSSLELGDSALYFCASSVATLGQQEAFFGQGTRLTVV.